The text below deals with one TCR beta chain. Its antigen is undetermined. The data are from a study of cytomegalovirus exposure and HLA in healthy donors. Overall study findings and caveats: TCR beta sequences numbering under 20,000 were associated with HLA alleles at 0.05 false discovery rate in a later analysis. About 87% or about 30% of the time was how often most TCR beta V segments were productive, according to an earlier analysis.

The germline CDR1 and CDR2 sequences are SNHLY and FYNNEI. V was trimmed by 4 bases and J by 4 bases, leaving 7 bases between them. CDR3 size: 12 residues. 13 Jbeta primers and 60 Vbeta primers were used for the PCR. The table came from immunoSEQ multiplex PCR; TCRdb's copy has only in-frame clones and leaves some out. This repertoire comprises roughly 120,000 clones; its ten largest clones make up about 2%. This clonotype originated in a middle-aged man in good health and CMV-seronegative. Input material: PBMCs. The J gene is TRBJ1-1, the V gene TRBV2; no clear D. CDR3 region: CASSAQVTEAFF. CDR3 DNA: TGTGCCAGCAGTGCCCAGGTCACTGAAGCTTTCTTT.